Following are 25 T cell receptor beta chains from one sample sequenced in a study of PD-L1 blockade in urothelial cancer. Time point meaning: pretreatment peripheral blood. Data came from immunoSEQ multiplex PCR; TCRdb stores just in-frame clones and leaves some out. The sample carries tens of thousands of clones, almost 90% recorded once. The sample in question was PBMCs, obtained around atezolizumab (anti-PD-L1) treatment. These receptors were collected from a man in his sixties or seventies with urothelial cancer.

The chain links TRBV27 to TRBJ2-5; weak D call: TRBD2 (6 bases). In germline, CDR1 is MNHEY, CDR2 SMNVEV (reference sequence). V dropped 4 bases and J dropped 4 bases, with 16 bases sitting between them. This CDR3 spans 15 amino acids. In DNA, the CDR3 is TGTGCCAGCAGTTCACTCCTCGGACTACGAGAGACCCAGTACTTC. Amino acids: CASSSLLGLRETQYF.

The rearrangement uses TRBV19 and TRBJ2-5; D possibly corresponds to TRBD2 (6 bases). CDR3 length equals 12 residues. Trimming cost V 10 bases and J 4 bases, with 13 bases left between them. Germline CDR1 LNHDA, CDR2 SQIVND (reference sequence). The CDR3 coding sequence is TGTGCCACCGGGGGAATTTCAGAGACCCAGTACTTC. It specifies CATGGISETQYF.

The chain uses TRBV11-3 and TRBJ2-7; weak D call: TRBD2 (5 bases). V lost 7 bases, J lost 7 bases, and 17 bases lay in between. The CDR3 is 13 residues long. Germline CDR1 reads SGHNT; CDR2 reads YENEEA. This chain's CDR3 is CASTHSAGGEQYF. The CDR3 nucleotides read TGTGCCAGCACCCACTCCGCGGGTGGGGAGCAGTACTTC.

This sequence joins TRBV5-8 and TRBJ2-5; D perhaps matches TRBD1 (6 bases). The CDR3 loop spans 14 amino acids. Germline-derived CDR1 and CDR2 are SGHTS and YDEGEE. Trimming removed 1 base at V and 4 bases at J, with 11 bases between. The CDR3 nucleotides are TGTGCCAGCAGCTTGCCGGGACAAGGAGAGACCCAGTACTTC. It yields the protein CASSLPGQGETQYF.

A single count supports this clone. V is TRBV9 and J is TRBJ2-4, with D possibly TRBD2 on 5 matching bases. Per germline, CDR1 SGDLS and CDR2 YYNGEE. CDR3 length: 14 residues. Trimming stripped 3 bases from V and 6 bases from J, with 13 bases between. Here the CDR3 DNA reads TGTGCCAGCAGCGCCTCCGAGGGCAGAAACATTCAGTACTTC. This gives the protein CASSASEGRNIQYF.

The chain combines TRBV5-6 with TRBJ2-3; TRBD1 matches 9 bases. This CDR3 has 16 residues. V shed 4 bases and J 3 bases; nucleotides not matched to a gene: 9. Germline V lookup: CDR1 SGHDT, CDR2 YYEEEE. The CDR3 is CASSIPGQGLTDTQYF. DNA of the CDR3: TGTGCCAGCAGCATCCCGGGACAGGGTTTGACAGATACGCAGTATTTT.

This sequence joins TRBV5-5 and TRBJ1-1; no definite D call. Per the germline V gene, CDR1 is SGHKS and CDR2 is YYEKEE (reference sequence). The V end lost 6 bases, the J end lost 1 base, and 13 bases lay between the germline ends. The length of the CDR3 is 14 residues. CDR3 amino acids: CASTLFEWNTEAFF. The CDR3 DNA follows: TGTGCCAGCACTTTATTCGAGTGGAACACTGAAGCTTTCTTT. Looking up the rest from reference TRBV5-5 and TRBJ1-1 gives the full variable domain: DAGVTQSPTHLIKTRGQQVTLRCSPISGHKSVSWYQQVLGQGPQFIFQYYEKEERGRGNFPDRFSARQFPNYSSELNVNALLLGDSALYLCASTLFEWNTEAFFGQGTRLTVV.

In DNA form, the CDR3 reads TGCGCCAGCAGCTTGGGACTAGCCCCCTACGAGCAGTACTTC. Its protein is CASSLGLAPYEQYF. The chain carries TRBV5-1 and TRBJ2-7, with 7 bases that match TRBD2. CDR1 is SGHRS, CDR2 YFSETQ, per germline. The CDR3 has 14 residues. Trimming removed 0 bases from V and 2 bases from J; junction bases left unmatched: 2.

This rearrangement joins TRBV6-1 to TRBJ2-3; a possible D gene is TRBD2 (6 bases). The germline V gene has CDR1 MNHNS and CDR2 SASEGT. Between the trimmed V and J ends, which lost 6 bases and 2 bases, there was a span of 9 bases. The CDR3 runs 13 residues. The CDR3 region is CASRGRYTDTQYF. The CDR3 coding sequence is TGTGCCAGCAGGGGGAGGTACACAGATACGCAGTATTTT.

CDR3 region: CASSYLPSEYQETQYF. CDR3 coding DNA: TGTGCCAGCAGTTACCTCCCTAGCGAGTACCAAGAGACCCAGTACTTC. V and J are TRBV6-5 and TRBJ2-5; a possible D gene is TRBD2 (6 bases). The V end was cut by 2 bases, the J end by 0 bases, with 13 bases between. Germline-derived CDR1 and CDR2 are MNHEY and SVGAGI. The length of the CDR3 is 16 residues.

This CDR3 is CASSGGLGSYNEQFF. CDR3 in DNA: TGTGCCAGCAGCGGAGGACTAGGCTCCTACAATGAGCAGTTCTTC. This chain uses TRBV9 with TRBJ2-1; 7 bases match TRBD2. Germline V gene lookup returns CDR1 SGDLS and CDR2 YYNGEE. CDR3 length equals 15 residues. The J segment lost 0 bases and the V segment lost 3 bases, leaving 3 bases of the junction unmatched. Full variable domain (missing parts from reference TRBV9 and TRBJ2-1): DSGVTQTPKHLITATGQRVTLRCSPRSGDLSVYWYQQSLDQGLQFLIQYYNGEERAKGNILERFSAQQFPDLHSELNLSSLELGDSALYFCASSGGLGSYNEQFFGPGTRLTVL.

V gene TRBV7-3 combines with J gene TRBJ2-2; D remains unclear. V lost 5 bases to trimming and J lost 3 bases, with 7 bases between them. CDR3 length: 13 amino acids. The germline CDR1 and CDR2 sequences are SGHTA and FQGTGA. CDR3: CASSLSHTGELFF. The DNA for the CDR3 is TGTGCCAGCAGCCTCTCTCACACCGGGGAGCTGTTTTTT.

In DNA form, the CDR3 reads TGTGCCAGCAGCTCGCCGGGACTAGCTTCAGATACGCAGTATTTT. This codes for CASSSPGLASDTQYF. The gene calls are TRBV7-6 and TRBJ2-3, with 9 bases fitting TRBD2. Per the germline V gene, CDR1 is SGHVS and CDR2 is FNYEAQ. V shed 4 bases, J shed 4 bases, and the junction held 6 bases outside the gene matches. This CDR3 comprises 15 residues.

The chain has TRBV11-3 and TRBJ1-5; 9 bases line up with TRBD1. Trimming removed 3 bases from V and 4 bases from J; junction bases left unmatched: 7. CDR1 SGHNT and CDR2 YENEEA come from the germline V gene. This CDR3 spans 16 amino acids. CDR3 residues: CASSFARTGVNQPQHF. The CDR3 bases are TGTGCCAGCAGCTTCGCGAGGACAGGGGTAAATCAGCCCCAGCATTTT.

The chain links TRBV15 to TRBJ2-7; TRBD1 matches at 7 bases. This CDR3 is built from 14 residues. CDR1 is LNHNV and CDR2 is YYDKDF in the germline V gene (reference sequence). The V gene end was trimmed by 5 bases and the J gene end by 0 bases; junction bases not matched to a gene: 4. This CDR3 is CATSPDRVSYEQYF. The CDR3 DNA sequence: TGTGCCACCAGCCCCGACAGGGTCTCCTACGAGCAGTACTTC.

The chain joins TRBV27 to TRBJ2-7; TRBD2 agrees at 9 bases. Looked up from germline, CDR1 is MNHEY and CDR2 is SMNVEV (reference sequence). The CDR3 is 19 amino acids. With V trimmed by 4 bases and J by 5 bases, 21 bases remained unmatched. The CDR3 loop is CASSSNLGASGTIRHEQYF. The CDR3 DNA sequence: TGTGCCAGCAGTTCCAACTTAGGGGCTAGCGGGACTATACGCCACGAGCAGTACTTC.

The chain has TRBV5-4 and TRBJ2-7, with D perhaps matching TRBD2 (6 bases). The germline V and J ends were trimmed by 2 bases and 3 bases, with 21 bases remaining between them. The germline CDR1 and CDR2 sequences are SGHNT and YYREEE (reference sequence). The CDR3 contains 17 residues. For the CDR3, the DNA is TGTGCCAGCAGCTTCTCCCTAGCGCCTCAACTTATCTACGAGCAGTACTTC. Its translation: CASSFSLAPQLIYEQYF.

V and J are TRBV5-4 and TRBJ1-4; D perhaps matches TRBD1 (6 bases). The CDR3 is made up of 14 amino acids. The V end was cut by 3 bases, the J end by 3 bases, with 9 bases between. Germline CDR1 is SGHNT and CDR2 is YYREEE (reference sequence). This CDR3 is CASSSQGPNEKLFF. The CDR3 DNA follows: TGTGCCAGCAGCTCCCAGGGGCCTAATGAAAAACTGTTTTTT.

This chain connects TRBV18 to TRBJ1-1; TRBD1 agrees at 7 bases. The CDR3 has 15 residues. Germline CDR1 and CDR2: KGHSH and LQKENI. J lost 1 base, V lost 4 bases, and 6 bases had no gene match. The CDR3 is CASSQQGVENTEAFF. DNA for the CDR3: TGTGCCAGCTCACAGCAGGGGGTGGAGAACACTGAAGCTTTCTTT. Full variable domain (missing parts from reference TRBV18 and TRBJ1-1): NAGVMQNPRHLVRRRGQEARLRCSPMKGHSHVYWYRQLPEEGLKFMVYLQKENIIDESGMPKERFSAEFPKEGPSILRIQQVVRGDSAAYFCASSQQGVENTEAFFGQGTRLTVV.

The chain links TRBV4-2 to TRBJ2-7; 8 nucleotides align to TRBD2. The CDR3 extends over 16 amino acids. Germline V CDR1 and CDR2: LGHNA, YNFKEQ. J was trimmed by 2 bases and V by 0 bases; bases with no gene match: 6. The CDR3, as DNA: TGTGCCAGCAGCCAAGATTTGCGGGAGGTGGCCTACGAGCAGTACTTC. Translating gives CASSQDLREVAYEQYF.

CDR3 nucleotides: TGTGCCAGCAGCTTGGCGCAGGGATACGAGCAGTACTTC. Translation gives CASSLAQGYEQYF. V usage is TRBV11-2 and J usage is TRBJ2-7; a possible D gene is TRBD1 (5 bases). Trimming took off 3 bases at V and 4 bases at J, with 10 bases between the two ends. CDR3 length: 13 amino acids. Germline V gene lookup returns CDR1 SGHAT and CDR2 FQNNGV.

The gene calls are TRBV5-6 and TRBJ1-5; TRBD1 is a possible D gene (6 bases). Trimming stripped 4 bases from V and 4 bases from J, with 9 bases between. The V gene's germline CDR1 is SGHDT and CDR2 YYEEEE. CDR3 length: 13 residues. The CDR3 protein is CASSLGQNQPQHF. Written as DNA, the CDR3 is TGTGCCAGCAGCCTCGGACAGAATCAGCCCCAGCATTTT. Based on the CDR3 plus reference TRBV5-6 and TRBJ1-5, the full variable domain is DAGVTQSPTHLIKTRGQQVTLRCSPKSGHDTVSWYQQALGQGPQFIFQYYEEEERQRGNFPDRFSGHQFPNYSSELNVNALLLGDSALYLCASSLGQNQPQHFGDGTRLSIL.

Details on this clone: The junction and the germline gene differ at one end; a read error may be behind it. The genes are TRBV10-3 and TRBJ2-5; TRBD1 aligns across 12 bases. The CDR3 extends over 15 amino acids. The germline V gene encodes CDR1 ENHRY and CDR2 SYGVKD. The DNA for the CDR3 is TGTGCCATCGGGACCGGGACAGGGGGCTTAGAGGCCCAGTACTTC. As protein: CAIGTGTGGLEAQYF.

In nucleotides, the CDR3 is TGCGCCAGCAGCCCAACTTCGGGACTAGTATTTGACGCGTACGGGCAGTTCTTC. Encoded protein: CASSPTSGLVFDAYGQFF. The rearrangement links TRBV5-1 to TRBJ2-1; 8 bases line up with TRBD2. The V and J ends lost 4 bases and 12 bases, in that order; junction bases with no gene match: 24. The CDR3 is 18 residues long. Per germline, CDR1 SGHRS and CDR2 YFSETQ. Filled out from reference TRBV5-1 and TRBJ2-1, the complete variable domain reads KAGVTQTPRYLIKTRGQQVTLSCSPISGHRSVSWYQQTPGQGLQFLFEYFSETQRNKGNFPGRFSGRQFSNSRSEMNVSTLELGDSALYLCASSPTSGLVFDAYGQFFGPGTRLTVL.

The rearrangement links TRBV7-9 to TRBJ2-7; TRBD1 matches at 7 bases. The CDR3 extends over 15 amino acids. Trimming took 2 bases from V and 4 from J; bases not matched to a gene: 8. From germline, CDR1 is SEHNR and CDR2 FQNEAQ (reference sequence). CDR3 sequence: CASSLYRQGRYEQYF. The CDR3 coding sequence is TGTGCCAGCAGCTTATACCGACAGGGACGGTACGAGCAGTACTTC.